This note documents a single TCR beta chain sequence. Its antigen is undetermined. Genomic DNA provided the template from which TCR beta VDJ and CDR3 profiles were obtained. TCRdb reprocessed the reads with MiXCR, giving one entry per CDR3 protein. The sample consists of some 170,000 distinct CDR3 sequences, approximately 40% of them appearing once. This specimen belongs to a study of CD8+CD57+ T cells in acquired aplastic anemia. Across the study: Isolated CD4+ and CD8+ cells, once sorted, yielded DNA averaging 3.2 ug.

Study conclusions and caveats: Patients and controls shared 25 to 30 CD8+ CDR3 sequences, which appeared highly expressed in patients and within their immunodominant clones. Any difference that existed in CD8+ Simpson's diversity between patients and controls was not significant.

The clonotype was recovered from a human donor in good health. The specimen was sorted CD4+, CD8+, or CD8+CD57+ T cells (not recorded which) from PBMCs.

CDR3 coding DNA: TGTGCCAGCTCCCCTGGGTTGTCGGCAGGGGGTGCCGAGCAGTACTTC. Residues: CASSPGLSAGGAEQYF. The rearrangement uses TRBV18 and TRBJ2-7, with 7 nucleotides matching TRBD1. V dropped 6 bases and J dropped 6; count of bases not matched to a gene: 17. The germline CDR1 and CDR2 sequences are KGHSH and LQKENI. There are 16 residues in the CDR3.